This TCR beta chain derives from a study of blood T cells in healthy people across ages. The CDR3 loop spans 17 amino acids. Germline V CDR1 and CDR2: MNHEY, SVGEGT. With V trimmed by 0 bases and J by 3 bases, 10 bases remained unmatched. Primed by a sample-barcoded 5' primer and a J-beta primer mix, a second PCR proceeded for roughly 6 to 12 cycles. TCRdb reprocessed the 5' RACE reads with MiXCR, giving one entry per CDR3 protein. This sample has approximately 790,000 distinct CDR3 sequences; 60% to 80% occur once, and the top ten carry roughly 26%. Sequencing input: blood. The clonotype originates from a man younger than 40 in good health. V usage is TRBV6-2 or TRBV6-3 and J usage is TRBJ1-1; 7 bases line up with TRBD1. CDR3: CASSYSRTGNLDTEAFF. For the CDR3, the DNA is TGTGCCAGCAGTTACTCTAGGACAGGTAATTTGGACACTGAAGCTTTCTTT.